The 11 T cell receptor beta chains in this list originate from one sample, sequenced in a study of T cells in Graves' hyperthyroidism and ophthalmopathy. Amplified regions were TCR beta CDR3 sequences from RNA transcripts. The HTBI set primed first-round TCR CDR3 RT-PCR. One entry per CDR3 protein results from TCRdb running MiXCR on the multiplex PCR reads. In the table there are a few hundred thousand distinct CDR3 sequences, around 20% of which are singletons. Sequencing was done on a sample of blood. All receptors come from a man between 18 and 29 years old with Graves' hyperthyroidism.

This clonotype has a handful of counts. Being one base from a much bigger clone, this may be a read error. This chain connects TRBV6-1 to TRBJ2-7; D uncertain. Germline-derived CDR1 and CDR2 are MNHNS and SASEGT. The CDR3 covers 14 residues. CDR3 protein: CASSGEALNYEQDF. DNA of the CDR3: TGTGCCAGCAGTGGAGAGGCCCTTAACTACGAGCAGGACTTC.

For this clonotype: Mismatch with germline at one junction end may stem from a read error. The CDR3 reads CAARSGTEYGYTF. The CDR3 region has the DNA TGTGCCGCCAGGTCCGGGACGGAATATGGCTACACCTTC. The V call is TRBV24-1, the J call TRBJ1-2; a possible D gene is TRBD1 (5 bases). The CDR3 runs 13 residues. Germline V gene sequence: CDR1 KGHDR, CDR2 SFDVKD.

This clonotype was seen ten or more times. The V call is TRBV7-8, the J call TRBJ1-1; 12 nucleotides align to TRBD1. The germline gives CDR1 SGHVS, CDR2 FQNEAQ. The CDR3 length is 17 residues. V was pared by 5 bases and J by 3 bases, with 10 bases of the junction left unmatched. Here the CDR3 reads CASSRDRGRRRYTEAFF. As DNA, the CDR3 is TGTGCCAGCAGCCGGGACAGGGGGCGAAGAAGGTACACTGAAGCTTTCTTT.

V usage is TRBV19 and J usage is TRBJ1-2; 10 bases line up with TRBD1. This CDR3 comprises 15 residues. CDR1 and CDR2 from the germline V gene are LNHDA and SQIVND (reference sequence). J lost 2 bases, V lost 6 bases, and 6 bases had no gene match. This CDR3 reads CASSPGQGPNYGYTF. Written as DNA, the CDR3 is TGTGCCAGTAGCCCGGGACAGGGGCCCAACTATGGCTACACCTTC.

The sample holds a few counts of this clonotype. This chain uses TRBV7-2 with TRBJ2-5; 9 bases line up with TRBD1. This CDR3 comprises 15 residues. Germline V gene data show CDR1 as SGHTA and CDR2 as FQGNSA. Germline trimming cut 0 bases from V and 4 bases from J; bases unmatched to any gene: 3. The CDR3 nucleotides are TGTGCCAGCAGCTTAGCGGGACAGGGTGGAGAGACCCAGTACTTC. It specifies CASSLAGQGGETQYF.

J is TRBJ1-2 and V is TRBV6-2 or TRBV6-3, with 9 bases identical to TRBD1. The CDR3 sequence is 15 residues long. V dropped 2 bases and J dropped 2; count of bases not matched to a gene: 3. The germline CDR1 and CDR2 sequences are MNHEY and SVGEGT. The chain's CDR3 is CASSYQGTGNYGYTF. The CDR3 DNA follows: TGTGCCAGCAGTTACCAGGGGACAGGGAACTATGGCTACACCTTC.

There are a few counts of this clonotype. The chain carries TRBV6-5 and TRBJ1-6; the D is unclear. The CDR3 is made up of 13 amino acids. CDR1 and CDR2 (germline): MNHEY, SVGAGI. Trimming left V 6 bases short and J 0 bases short, with 3 bases between. CDR3 sequence reads: CASRGSYNSPLHF. In DNA, the CDR3 is TGTGCCAGCAGGGGCTCCTATAATTCACCCCTCCACTTT.

The chain joins TRBV25-1 to TRBJ2-5; TRBD1 aligns across 8 bases. Trimming removed 8 bases from V and 3 bases from J; junction bases left unmatched: 11. CDR3 length: 15 residues. CDR1 is MGHDK and CDR2 is SYGVNS in the germline V gene. CDR3 bases: TGTGCCAGCGGTAGGGCGACAGGGGCCGAAGAGACCCAGTACTTC. Encoded protein: CASGRATGAEETQYF.

This chain connects TRBV6-5 to TRBJ1-1; 7 bases are shared with TRBD1. The junction had 11 bases not matched to a gene; V was cut back by 2 bases and J by 5 bases. CDR1 is MNHEY and CDR2 is SVGAGI in the germline V gene. CDR3 length: 16 residues. The CDR3 reads CASSYIGPAGGTEAFF. The CDR3 bases are TGTGCCAGCAGTTACATCGGACCAGCAGGGGGTACTGAAGCTTTCTTT.

This clonotype has only a few counts. The V gene is TRBV20-1, the J gene TRBJ2-7; D may be TRBD2 (6 bases). This CDR3 spans 12 amino acids. The germline gives CDR1 DFQATT, CDR2 SNEGSKA (reference sequence). CDR3 nucleotide sequence: TGCGCCACCGGGAGAGCAGACTACGAGCAGTACTTC. Its protein product is CATGRADYEQYF.

Comment on this clonotype: Just one base apart from a much larger clone, this may be a read error. The V and J genes are TRBV12-3 or TRBV12-4 and TRBJ1-3, with D unclear. The CDR3 loop spans 13 amino acids. V shed 8 bases and J shed 3 bases, with 11 bases lying between them. CDR3: CASCHTSGNTIYF. CDR3 nucleotides: TGTGCCAGCTGTCATACCAGTGGAAACACCATATATTTT.